These 27 T cell receptor beta chains were sequenced from one sample in a study of response to subunit inactivated influenza vaccine. TCRdb fed the RT-PCR reads into MiXCR, producing one record per CDR3 protein. The sample gives roughly 780,000 distinct CDR3 sequences, about 18% of which show up once; under 13% is in the top ten. The sample here was PBMCs from blood, taken more than 4 days after vaccination. These receptors came from a man aged 50-59 years who received an inactivated influenza vaccine.

The chain combines TRBV20-1 with TRBJ2-2; 11 bases are a match to TRBD1. V was pared by 6 bases and J by 3 bases, with 3 bases of the junction left unmatched. Germline V gene data show CDR1 as DFQATT and CDR2 as SNEGSKA (reference sequence). The CDR3 length is 14 residues. As DNA, the CDR3 is TGCAGTGCAGGACAGGGGGCGGACACCGGGGAGCTGTTTTTT. Translated, it gives CSAGQGADTGELFF.

In its sample, this clonotype was seen a few times. The chain joins TRBV28 to TRBJ2-7; 11 nucleotides agree with TRBD2. The germline V gene encodes CDR1 MDHEN and CDR2 SYDVKM. The junction had 9 bases not matched to a gene; V was cut back by 5 bases and J by 6 bases. This CDR3 has 15 amino acids. The CDR3 coding sequence is TGTGCCAGCAGTCACCCGACTAGCGGGAACGGCGAGCAGTACTTC. It is translated as CASSHPTSGNGEQYF.

This clonotype was picked up many times. The chain carries TRBV9 and TRBJ1-4, with D possibly TRBD1 on 5 matching bases. Germline CDR1 and CDR2: SGDLS and YYNGEE. Deletions cut 1 base from V and 5 bases from J, with 12 bases between. The CDR3 is made up of 15 amino acids. The CDR3 nucleotides read TGTGCCAGCAGCGTAATGGGGCGTGGGAATGAAAAACTGTTTTTT. Protein: CASSVMGRGNEKLFF.

This clonotype was seen at least ten times. The V call is TRBV20-1, the J call TRBJ1-1; D perhaps matches TRBD1 (6 bases). V lost 5 bases and J lost 0, with 10 bases in between. CDR3 length equals 13 residues. Germline values: CDR1 DFQATT, CDR2 SNEGSKA (reference sequence). The CDR3 DNA follows: TGCAGTGCTCACAGGGTCATGAACACTGAAGCTTTCTTT. The encoded protein is CSAHRVMNTEAFF.

This chain connects TRBV5-6 to TRBJ2-1; TRBD2 matches at 8 bases. CDR3 length: 13 amino acids. Germline V gene sequence: CDR1 SGHDT, CDR2 YYEEEE. V trimming: 7 bases; J trimming: 3 bases; junction bases outside the gene matches: 3. The CDR3 spells CASRGGHYNEQFF. As DNA, the CDR3 is TGTGCCAGCCGGGGGGGCCACTACAATGAGCAGTTCTTC. Combining the CDR3 with reference TRBV5-6 and TRBJ2-1 gives the whole variable domain DAGVTQSPTHLIKTRGQQVTLRCSPKSGHDTVSWYQQALGQGPQFIFQYYEEEERQRGNFPDRFSGHQFPNYSSELNVNALLLGDSALYLCASRGGHYNEQFFGPGTRLTVL.

This clonotype has more than one count but fewer than ten. The chain joins TRBV4-1 to TRBJ2-3; D uncertain. Germline values: CDR1 MGHRA, CDR2 YSYEKL. V was pared by 0 bases and J by 2 bases, with 9 bases between. CDR3 length equals 15 residues. CDR3 sequence reads: CASSQDWTATDTQYF. CDR3 nucleotides: TGCGCCAGCAGCCAAGATTGGACGGCCACAGATACGCAGTATTTT.

This clonotype was recorded at least ten times. This chain joins TRBV7-2 and TRBJ1-1; unclear D gene. This CDR3 is 13 amino acids long. V was cut by 5 bases and J by 2 bases, with 9 bases left in between. Germline assignment: CDR1 SGHTA and CDR2 FQGNSA. The CDR3 bases are TGTGCCAGCAGCCTCTACTTAAACACTGAAGCTTTCTTT. Translated: CASSLYLNTEAFF. Based on the CDR3 plus reference TRBV7-2 and TRBJ1-1, the full variable domain is GAGVSQSPSNKVTEKGKDVELRCDPISGHTALYWYRQSLGQGLEFLIYFQGNSAPDKSGLPSDRFSAERTGGSVSTLTIQRTQQEDSAVYLCASSLYLNTEAFFGQGTRLTVV.

This clonotype appeared many times. The genes are TRBV12-3 or TRBV12-4 and TRBJ2-7; 8 bases are a match to TRBD2. CDR3 length: 14 residues. The V segment lost 0 bases and the J segment 10 bases; nucleotides outside the gene matches: 8. CDR3 region: CASSLAILGGEQYF. The CDR3 DNA is TGTGCCAGCAGTTTAGCTATCCTCGGGGGGGAACAGTACTTC.

Written as DNA, the CDR3 is TGTGCCAGCAGCGCCGGGGGCCCCACGAATACGCAGTATTTT. Its protein is CASSAGGPTNTQYF. The chain couples TRBV7-6 to TRBJ2-3, with D perhaps matching TRBD1 or TRBD2 (6 bases each). V gave up 5 bases and J gave up 7 bases, with 16 bases separating them. CDR1 is SGHVS and CDR2 is FNYEAQ in the germline V gene. The CDR3 covers 14 residues.

The V call is TRBV20-1, the J call TRBJ2-5; perhaps TRBD1 as D (5 bases). The CDR3 runs 14 residues. The ends were cut back, 5 bases at V and 1 base at J, with 14 bases in the middle. The germline CDR1 and CDR2 sequences are DFQATT and SNEGSKA (reference sequence). The CDR3 spells CSALWGGGQETQYF. CDR3 bases: TGCAGTGCTCTCTGGGGCGGCGGCCAAGAGACCCAGTACTTC.

This rearrangement joins TRBV10-1 to TRBJ2-3; 16 positions agree with TRBD2. Germline CDR1 and CDR2: WNHNN and SYGVQD (reference sequence). There are 21 residues in the CDR3. V gave up 5 bases and J gave up 4 bases; unmatched junction bases: 18. Here the CDR3 reads CASSYPIGTSGGARLPDTQYF. The CDR3 DNA sequence: TGCGCCAGCAGTTATCCCATCGGGACTAGCGGGGGGGCCCGGTTGCCAGATACGCAGTATTTT.

This clonotype was observed a handful of times. V is TRBV6-5 and J is TRBJ2-2; no definite D call. Germline lookup yields CDR1 MNHEY and CDR2 SVGAGI. Between the trimmed V and J ends, which lost 0 bases and 4 bases, there was a span of 18 bases. This CDR3 contains 18 residues. CDR3 sequence: CASSYSPDRFFVTGELFF. CDR3 DNA sequence: TGTGCCAGCAGTTACTCCCCGGACCGTTTTTTCGTCACCGGGGAGCTGTTTTTT.

The rearrangement uses TRBV6-5 and TRBJ1-5; D not resolved. The CDR3 covers 16 residues. With 4 bases removed from V and 2 bases from J, the gap between germline ends came to 15 bases. Germline assignment: CDR1 MNHEY and CDR2 SVGAGI. The CDR3 protein is CASSLVSPRGNQPQHF. The DNA of the CDR3 is TGTGCCAGCAGTTTGGTATCACCTAGAGGCAATCAGCCCCAGCATTTT.

This rearrangement joins TRBV7-9 to TRBJ2-7, with 9 nucleotides matching TRBD2. Germline trimming cut 1 base from V and 5 bases from J; bases unmatched to any gene: 6. Germline V gene lookup returns CDR1 SEHNR and CDR2 FQNEAQ (reference sequence). The CDR3 contains 15 residues. This CDR3 reads CASSLGLAASDEQYF. For the CDR3, the DNA is TGTGCCAGCAGCTTAGGACTAGCGGCAAGCGACGAGCAGTACTTC.

This chain joins TRBV5-1 and TRBJ2-1; 7 bases are a match to TRBD2. Trimming took 9 bases from V and 1 from J; bases not matched to a gene: 7. CDR3 length equals 14 residues. Germline V CDR1 and CDR2: SGHRS, YFSETQ. CDR3 in amino acids: CATSPGGSYNEQFF. The CDR3 region has the DNA TGCGCCACCTCCCCGGGAGGATCCTACAATGAGCAGTTCTTC.

The chain has TRBV28 and TRBJ2-7; 13 nucleotides match TRBD2. V dropped 6 bases and J dropped 2; count of bases not matched to a gene: 4. Germline loops: CDR1 MDHEN, CDR2 SYDVKM. The CDR3 loop spans 15 amino acids. CDR3 coding DNA: TGTGCCAGCAGACGTACTAGCGGGGGGGCCTACGAGCAGTACTTC. Protein: CASRRTSGGAYEQYF.

The table lists this clonotype with a few counts. The V gene is TRBV20-1, the J gene TRBJ1-1; unclear D gene. The CDR3 is 14 amino acids. In germline, CDR1 is DFQATT, CDR2 SNEGSKA (reference sequence). Trimming pared 5 bases from V and 0 bases from J, leaving 13 bases between. The CDR3 region has the DNA TGCAGTGCTCCACAAGTAGTAGTGAACACTGAAGCTTTCTTT. Its translation is CSAPQVVVNTEAFF.

This clonotype was recorded many times. The rearrangement uses TRBV7-9 and TRBJ2-7, with TRBD1 matching 7 bases. CDR1 and CDR2 from the germline V gene are SEHNR and FQNEAQ (reference sequence). V was clipped by 5 bases and J by 0 bases; unmatched bases: 10. The CDR3 consists of 16 residues. The CDR3 coding sequence is TGTGCCAGCAGCCCCGGGACAGTGATGTTCTCCTACGAGCAGTACTTC. As protein: CASSPGTVMFSYEQYF.

This clonotype occurred a few times. The chain carries TRBV6-5 and TRBJ1-3, with TRBD1 matching 8 bases. Germline V CDR1 and CDR2: MNHEY, SVGAGI. After removal of 0 bases from V and 2 bases from J, the junction contained 0 bases not matched to a gene. The CDR3 is 15 residues long. The CDR3 coding sequence is TGTGCCAGCAGTTACTCGACAGGGGCTGGAAACACCATATATTTT. Translated: CASSYSTGAGNTIYF.

This clonotype came up many times. J is TRBJ2-1 and V is TRBV5-1; a weak D match, TRBD2 (5 bases). The CDR3 has 13 residues. Germline-derived CDR1 and CDR2 are SGHRS and YFSETQ. The ends were cut back, 4 bases at V and 0 bases at J, with 5 bases in the middle. The DNA for the CDR3 is TGCGCCAGCAGCGCGGGCTCCTACAATGAGCAGTTCTTC. It specifies CASSAGSYNEQFF.

This clonotype came up a few times. The chain has TRBV29-1 and TRBJ1-3; perhaps TRBD1 as D (6 bases). The CDR3 is made up of 14 amino acids. Germline values: CDR1 SQVTM, CDR2 ANQGSEA. The V end lost 4 bases, the J end lost 4 bases, and 14 bases lay between the germline ends. The CDR3 spells CSVGIGGQGNTIYF. CDR3 DNA: TGCAGCGTTGGTATCGGTGGACAGGGAAACACCATATATTTT. Drawing the rest from reference TRBV29-1 and TRBJ1-3, the complete variable domain is SAVISQKPSRDICQRGTSLTIQCQVDSQVTMMFWYRQQPGQSLTLIATANQGSEATYESGFVIDKFPISRPNLTFSTLTVSNMSPEDSSIYLCSVGIGGQGNTIYFGEGSWLTVV.

This CDR3 is CASRVAGFSSYNEQFF. In DNA form, the CDR3 reads TGTGCCAGCCGGGTAGCGGGGTTTAGCTCCTACAATGAGCAGTTCTTC. The V gene is TRBV11-2, the J gene TRBJ2-1; 8 nucleotides align to TRBD2. Per the germline V gene, CDR1 is SGHAT and CDR2 is FQNNGV. The CDR3 runs 16 residues. After removal of 8 bases from V and 0 bases from J, the junction contained 9 bases not matched to a gene.

The rearrangement links TRBV10-3 to TRBJ2-3; D is perhaps TRBD2 (5 bases). Trimming removed 8 bases at V and 4 bases at J, with 16 bases between. The germline gives CDR1 ENHRY, CDR2 SYGVKD. This CDR3 spans 14 amino acids. CDR3 loop: CAISPPGLADTQYF. As DNA, the CDR3 is TGTGCCATCTCTCCACCGGGGTTAGCAGATACGCAGTATTTT.

This clonotype showed up just a few times. This chain connects TRBV5-1 to TRBJ1-6, with D hard to call. The V end lost 5 bases, the J end lost 0 bases, and 6 bases lay between the germline ends. There are 14 residues in the CDR3. Germline lookup yields CDR1 SGHRS and CDR2 YFSETQ. The CDR3 here is CASRVSSYNSPLHF. CDR3 DNA sequence: TGCGCCAGCAGGGTCAGCTCCTATAATTCACCCCTCCACTTT.

The V gene is TRBV14, the J gene TRBJ2-5, with 7 bases that match TRBD1. Germline V gene data show CDR1 as SGHDN and CDR2 as FVKESK. The CDR3 loop spans 13 amino acids. V dropped 5 bases and J dropped 6; count of bases not matched to a gene: 6. CDR3 sequence: CASSDRQGKTQYF. The CDR3 nucleotides read TGTGCCAGCAGCGATCGACAGGGAAAGACCCAGTACTTC.

This sequence joins TRBV29-1 and TRBJ1-4; D perhaps matches TRBD1 (6 bases). Germline CDR1 reads SQVTM; CDR2 reads ANQGSEA. The CDR3 runs to 12 residues. The V and J ends lost 4 bases and 5 bases respectively, with 8 bases between them. The CDR3 spells CSVGDRNEKLFF. For the CDR3, the DNA is TGCAGCGTTGGCGACAGGAATGAAAAACTGTTTTTT. The whole variable domain, remainder taken from reference TRBV29-1 and TRBJ1-4, is SAVISQKPSRDICQRGTSLTIQCQVDSQVTMMFWYRQQPGQSLTLIATANQGSEATYESGFVIDKFPISRPNLTFSTLTVSNMSPEDSSIYLCSVGDRNEKLFFGSGTQLSVL.

The V gene is TRBV2, the J gene TRBJ1-1; D is uncertain. Germline values: CDR1 SNHLY, CDR2 FYNNEI. Trimming left V 8 bases short and J 2 bases short, with 18 bases between. The CDR3 extends over 15 amino acids. The CDR3 nucleotides read TGTGCCAGCCAGTTGAGGACGAGAGAAAACACTGAAGCTTTCTTT. Protein sequence: CASQLRTRENTEAFF.